This T cell receptor beta chain is drawn from a study of CD8 T cells in ankylosing spondylitis. General observations from the study: The clones that were linked to disease were reported to be significantly enriched in matched synovial fluid samples from ankylosing spondylitis patients. The disease-linked clones had a CD8+ phenotype and low blood frequencies. There was a TCR beta motif, made of several highly homologous variants, that appeared characteristic of ankylosing spondylitis blood.

The germline gives CDR1 SGHKS, CDR2 YYEKEE (reference sequence). The CDR3 length is 13 residues. The V end lost 9 bases, the J end lost 1 base, and 10 bases lay between the germline ends. This clonotype turned up a few times. Antigen: not known. In making TCR beta libraries, quantitative 5'-RACE with molecular barcodes was used. One entry per CDR3 protein results from TCRdb running MiXCR on the 5' RACE reads. The sample holds 200,000 to 250,000 distinct CDR3 sequences; around 7.9% are singletons and the top ten take 12% to 15%. The receptor was isolated from a male donor with ankylosing spondylitis. J is TRBJ2-2 and V is TRBV5-5; no reliable D call. What was sequenced was blood, either unsorted or a sorted T cell fraction (not recorded which). The CDR3 loop is CATMGLNTGELFF. CDR3 DNA sequence: TGTGCCACCATGGGCCTGAACACCGGGGAGCTGTTTTTT. Together with reference TRBV5-5 and TRBJ2-2, the CDR3 gives the full variable domain: DAGVTQSPTHLIKTRGQQVTLRCSPISGHKSVSWYQQVLGQGPQFIFQYYEKEERGRGNFPDRFSARQFPNYSSELNVNALLLGDSALYLCATMGLNTGELFFGEGSRLTVL.